The rows below give T cell receptor beta chains drawn from one sample of a study of blood T cell repertoires in COVID-19. Sequenced by immunoSEQ multiplex PCR; TCRdb stores in-frame clones only, minus some. Counted here are about 260,000 clones, about 86% occurring once; the ten biggest clones make up over 1.5%. Sequenced input: peripheral blood. These TCRs come from a man aged 25 to 40 with active or convalescent COVID-19. CDR3s include the opening cysteine and the closing phenylalanine or tryptophan. Each record gives: J gene, V gene, CDR3 length, D gene, clone size, CDR3 protein, CDR3 DNA. A D gene is named only where the DNA matches it firmly. The size entry is marked missing in some rows and otherwise reads once, few, many or a size class.

J gene: TRBJ2-3; V gene: TRBV4-3; CDR3 length: 18; D gene: TRBD2; clone size: NA; CDR3 protein: CASSQDYRAGGPSDTQYF; CDR3 DNA: TGCGCCAGCAGCCAAGATTATCGGGCGGGGGGGCCTTCAGATACGCAGTATTTT
J gene: TRBJ1-6; V gene: TRBV6-2/TRBV6-3; CDR3 length: 12; D gene: NA; clone size: NA; CDR3 protein: CASSYSDSPLHF; CDR3 DNA: TGTGCCAGCAGTTACTCCGATTCACCCCTCCACTTT
J gene: TRBJ2-7; V gene: TRBV27; CDR3 length: 17; D gene: NA; clone size: NA; CDR3 protein: CASRLYLGTGFYYEQYF; CDR3 DNA: TGTGCCAGCAGACTCTACCTTGGGACTGGGTTTTACTACGAGCAGTACTTC
J gene: TRBJ2-3; V gene: TRBV5-1; CDR3 length: 17; D gene: TRBD2; clone size: few; CDR3 protein: CASSLSGGAVGADTQYF; CDR3 DNA: TGCGCCAGCAGCCTTAGCGGGGGGGCCGTGGGAGCAGATACGCAGTATTTT
J gene: TRBJ2-5; V gene: TRBV18; CDR3 length: 12; D gene: TRBD2; clone size: NA; CDR3 protein: CASSRGGETQYF; CDR3 DNA: TGTGCCAGCTCACGGGGGGGAGAGACCCAGTACTTC
J gene: TRBJ1-2; V gene: TRBV7-9; CDR3 length: 14; D gene: TRBD1; clone size: NA; CDR3 protein: CASSLVEGADGYTF; CDR3 DNA: TGTGCCAGCAGCTTAGTGGAGGGGGCTGATGGCTACACCTTC
J gene: TRBJ2-1; V gene: TRBV9; CDR3 length: 16; D gene: NA; clone size: NA; CDR3 protein: CASGRTGGTAYNEQFF; CDR3 DNA: TGTGCCAGCGGGAGGACAGGTGGGACGGCCTACAATGAGCAGTTCTTC
J gene: TRBJ1-2; V gene: TRBV6-2/TRBV6-3; CDR3 length: 15; D gene: TRBD1; clone size: NA; CDR3 protein: CASSLLRTGDYGYTF; CDR3 DNA: TGTGCCAGCAGTTTACTCCGGACAGGGGACTATGGCTACACCTTC
J gene: TRBJ1-4; V gene: TRBV3-1/TRBV3-2; CDR3 length: 18; D gene: TRBD1; clone size: NA; CDR3 protein: CASSQAKPWTGENEKLFF; CDR3 DNA: TGTGCCAGCAGCCAGGCTAAACCTTGGACAGGGGAGAATGAAAAACTGTTTTTT
J gene: TRBJ2-4; V gene: TRBV9; CDR3 length: 14; D gene: NA; clone size: NA; CDR3 protein: CASSPRQASNIQYF; CDR3 DNA: TGTGCCAGCAGCCCCCGGCAGGCCTCTAACATTCAGTACTTC
J gene: TRBJ2-7; V gene: TRBV9; CDR3 length: 14; D gene: TRBD1; clone size: NA; CDR3 protein: CASSEWDSQYEQYF; CDR3 DNA: TGTGCCAGCAGCGAGTGGGACAGTCAATACGAGCAGTACTTC
J gene: TRBJ2-1; V gene: TRBV5-5; CDR3 length: 12; D gene: TRBD1; clone size: NA; CDR3 protein: CASSGQGYEQFF; CDR3 DNA: TGTGCCAGCAGCGGACAGGGTTATGAGCAGTTCTTC
J gene: TRBJ1-5; V gene: TRBV7-2; CDR3 length: 18; D gene: TRBD1; clone size: NA; CDR3 protein: CASSLEAPGTGNNQPQHF; CDR3 DNA: TGTGCCAGCAGCCTCGAGGCACCCGGGACAGGGAACAATCAGCCCCAGCATTTT
J gene: TRBJ1-6; V gene: TRBV7-2; CDR3 length: 18; D gene: NA; clone size: NA; CDR3 protein: CASSPGERARAYNSPLHF; CDR3 DNA: TGTGCCAGCAGCCCTGGTGAACGGGCGCGGGCCTATAATTCACCCCTCCACTTT
J gene: TRBJ2-1; V gene: TRBV19; CDR3 length: 17; D gene: NA; clone size: NA; CDR3 protein: CASSIDNAQRFYNEQFF; CDR3 DNA: TGTGCCAGTAGTATCGACAATGCCCAACGATTCTACAATGAGCAGTTCTTC
J gene: TRBJ2-7; V gene: TRBV7-6; CDR3 length: 17; D gene: NA; clone size: NA; CDR3 protein: CASSSWGGGGRSYEQYF; CDR3 DNA: TGTGCCAGCAGCTCCTGGGGGGGCGGGGGTCGTTCCTACGAGCAGTACTTC
J gene: TRBJ1-1; V gene: TRBV19; CDR3 length: 14; D gene: TRBD1; clone size: few; CDR3 protein: CASNSQGVMAEAFF; CDR3 DNA: TGTGCCAGTAATTCACAGGGGGTTATGGCTGAAGCTTTCTTT
J gene: TRBJ2-7; V gene: TRBV6-1; CDR3 length: 13; D gene: TRBD1; clone size: NA; CDR3 protein: CASSEIQGDEQYF; CDR3 DNA: TGTGCCAGCAGTGAAATCCAGGGGGACGAGCAGTACTTC
J gene: TRBJ2-1; V gene: TRBV4-3; CDR3 length: 12; D gene: TRBD2; clone size: once; CDR3 protein: CASSHGGEGQFF; CDR3 DNA: TGCGCCAGCAGCCATGGTGGGGAGGGGCAGTTCTTC
J gene: TRBJ2-3; V gene: TRBV18; CDR3 length: 14; D gene: NA; clone size: NA; CDR3 protein: CASSPLGSTDTQYF; CDR3 DNA: TGTGCCAGCTCACCGCTAGGTAGTACAGATACGCAGTATTTT
J gene: TRBJ1-5; V gene: TRBV2; CDR3 length: 16; D gene: TRBD1; clone size: few; CDR3 protein: CASRSGTGATNQPQHF; CDR3 DNA: TGTGCCAGCAGATCCGGGACAGGGGCTACCAATCAGCCCCAGCATTTT
J gene: TRBJ2-7; V gene: TRBV19; CDR3 length: 15; D gene: NA; clone size: NA; CDR3 protein: CASSMAQDSSYEQYF; CDR3 DNA: TGTGCCAGTAGTATGGCTCAGGACAGCTCCTACGAGCAGTACTTC